This T cell receptor (beta chain) was retrieved from a study of metastatic and nonmetastatic thyroid tumors. Each patient came to thyroid surgery without any prior treatment (of any kind). This clone came up many times. TCRdb reanalyzed the PCR reads with MiXCR. There are fewer than 20,000 clones in the sample; roughly 26% occur only once, and approximately 15% lies in the top ten. CDR1 and CDR2 from the germline V gene are MDHEN and SYDVKM. Trimming pared 2 bases from V and 2 bases from J, leaving 4 bases between. The CDR3 spans 12 residues. What was sequenced was adjacent normal tissue. The gene calls are TRBV28 and TRBJ2-7; no reliable D call. This sequence was found in a female donor with papillary thyroid cancer or a benign thyroid nodule (not recorded which). Some clones in this sample may be carry-over from other donors' samples. CDR3 nucleotide sequence: TGTGCCAGCAGTTTAGGTACCTACGAGCAGTACTTC. It encodes CASSLGTYEQYF.